Presented here are 27 T cell receptor beta chains from one specimen sequenced in a study of T cells after yellow fever vaccination. MiXCR, applied by TCRdb to the 5' RACE reads, yields one record per CDR3 protein. This sample has roughly 500,000 distinct CDR3 sequences, with roughly a fifth found just once. The sequenced sample was PBMCs, obtained 15 days after the yellow fever booster vaccination. Receptor source: a man aged 25-45 years who received the YFV17D yellow fever vaccine.

This clonotype has just a few counts. The CDR3 protein is CASSLEVTSGHNEQFF. As DNA, the CDR3 is TGCGCCAGCAGCTTGGAGGTGACTAGCGGGCACAATGAGCAGTTCTTC. This sequence joins TRBV5-1 and TRBJ2-1; 10 bases fit TRBD2. CDR1 and CDR2 (germline): SGHRS, YFSETQ. The CDR3 extends over 16 amino acids. With V trimmed by 0 bases and J by 5 bases, 5 bases remained unmatched. The full variable domain, its missing parts supplied by reference TRBV5-1 and TRBJ2-1, is KAGVTQTPRYLIKTRGQQVTLSCSPISGHRSVSWYQQTPGQGLQFLFEYFSETQRNKGNFPGRFSGRQFSNSRSEMNVSTLELGDSALYLCASSLEVTSGHNEQFFGPGTRLTVL.

This clonotype was seen only a few times. V gene TRBV15 combines with J gene TRBJ2-2; D gene ambiguous. V shed 4 bases and J shed 1 base, with 10 bases lying between them. This CDR3 region has 15 residues. The germline V gene has CDR1 LNHNV and CDR2 YYDKDF (reference sequence). CDR3 region: CATSKTVVNTGELFF. The CDR3 DNA sequence: TGTGCCACCAGCAAAACAGTAGTGAACACCGGGGAGCTGTTTTTT.

The CDR3 spells CSVGQTSTDTQYF. The DNA of the CDR3 is TGCAGCGTTGGACAGACGAGCACAGATACGCAGTATTTT. The V call is TRBV29-1, the J call TRBJ2-3, with D possibly being TRBD1 (5 bases). Germline V lookup: CDR1 SQVTM, CDR2 ANQGSEA. V lost 4 bases and J 0 bases, leaving 8 bases between the germline ends. The length of the CDR3 is 13 residues.

This clonotype was seen more than once but under ten times. The chain combines TRBV5-1 with TRBJ2-7; D is perhaps TRBD2 (7 bases). CDR3 size: 16 residues. From germline, CDR1 is SGHRS and CDR2 YFSETQ. V was trimmed by 4 bases and J by 5 bases, leaving 22 bases between them. The CDR3 bases are TGCGCCAGCAGCCCGAAGGGGGGCGGGAGCTACGACGAGCAGTACTTC. It encodes CASSPKGGGSYDEQYF.

This clonotype was seen only a few times. The chain recombines TRBV19 with TRBJ2-7; 13 bases align to TRBD2. The germline V gene encodes CDR1 LNHDA and CDR2 SQIVND (reference sequence). Trimming removed 5 bases from V and 2 bases from J; junction bases left unmatched: 6. The CDR3 has 16 residues. This CDR3 is CASSAELAGGTYEQYF. The CDR3 nucleotides read TGTGCCAGTAGTGCCGAACTAGCGGGAGGGACCTACGAGCAGTACTTC.

V is TRBV27 and J is TRBJ2-7; 8 bases fit TRBD1. Trimming removed 6 bases from V and 2 bases from J; junction bases left unmatched: 9. CDR3 length: 15 residues. From germline, CDR1 is MNHEY and CDR2 SMNVEV (reference sequence). In nucleotides, the CDR3 is TGTGCCAGCAGCACTGCCGGGACAGGCCCCTACGAGCAGTACTTC. Protein product: CASSTAGTGPYEQYF.

The chain employs TRBV21-1 and TRBJ2-2; no check of the table's D call, TRBD2, against the DNA was made. TRBV21-1 corresponds to a pseudogene. The CDR3 extends over 18 amino acids. Here the CDR3 reads CASSLGTSGRKNTGELFF. The DNA for the CDR3 is TGTGCCAGCAGCCTAGGGACTAGCGGGAGAAAAAACACCGGGGAGCTGTTTTTT.

In this sample, this clonotype turned up a few times. The V gene is TRBV5-1, the J gene TRBJ2-2; D possibly corresponds to TRBD1 (6 bases). The V gene lost 6 bases and the J gene lost 5 bases, with 17 bases spanning the gap. Germline assignment: CDR1 SGHRS and CDR2 YFSETQ. The CDR3 is 15 amino acids. The CDR3 region is CASTNIPTGTGELFF. For the CDR3, the DNA is TGCGCCAGCACCAATATTCCGACAGGTACCGGGGAGCTGTTTTTT.

This clonotype was observed a few times. The gene calls are TRBV7-2 and TRBJ1-6, with 12 bases matching TRBD1. Germline CDR1 is SGHTA and CDR2 is FQGNSA. The CDR3 loop spans 16 amino acids. The J segment lost 10 bases and the V segment lost 5 bases, leaving 9 bases of the junction unmatched. As DNA, the CDR3 is TGTGCCAGCAGCCCGTCAACCGGGACAGGGGGCTCACCCCTCCACTTT. It specifies CASSPSTGTGGSPLHF.

V is TRBV10-1 and J is TRBJ1-1; no clear D. Germline-derived CDR1 and CDR2 are WNHNN and SYGVQD (reference sequence). V was cut by 6 bases and J by 1 base, with 9 bases left in between. This CDR3 is built from 13 residues. CDR3 nucleotides: TGCGCCAGCAGGCCCGATGCGAACACTGAAGCTTTCTTT. The encoded protein is CASRPDANTEAFF.

The rearrangement uses TRBV30 and TRBJ2-1; 8 bases match TRBD2. The germline gives CDR1 GTSNPN, CDR2 SVGIG (reference sequence). V dropped 0 bases and J dropped 2; count of bases not matched to a gene: 6. The CDR3 totals 16 residues. The CDR3 DNA is TGTGCCTGGAGTGTACTTAGCGGGAACCCCTACAATGAGCAGTTCTTC. Translated, it gives CAWSVLSGNPYNEQFF.

This clonotype occurred a few times. The chain joins TRBV3-1 to TRBJ2-1; 12 bases are shared with TRBD2. Germline assignment: CDR1 LGHDT and CDR2 YNNKEL (reference sequence). This CDR3 is 15 amino acids long. The V gene end was trimmed by 1 base and the J gene end by 8 bases; junction bases not matched to a gene: 3. The CDR3 nucleotides are TGTGCCAGCAGCCAAGTCCTAGCGGGAGGGGATGAGCAGTTCTTC. As protein: CASSQVLAGGDEQFF.

This clonotype showed up just a few times. The chain is built from TRBV4-3 and TRBJ2-1, with 11 nucleotides matching TRBD2. CDR1 is LGHNA, CDR2 YSLEER, per germline. Trimming cost V 4 bases and J 9 bases; bases outside gene matches: 5. The CDR3 loop spans 14 amino acids. The CDR3 sequence is CASSLAGGRGEQFF. Written as DNA, the CDR3 is TGCGCCAGCAGCCTAGCGGGAGGGCGTGGTGAGCAGTTCTTC.

This clonotype appeared a few times. The chain employs TRBV27 and TRBJ2-3; no definite D call. CDR3 size: 13 residues. Germline CDR1 reads MNHEY; CDR2 reads SMNVEV (reference sequence). Trimming shortened V by 2 bases and J by 5 bases, and 8 bases separated the two germline ends. The CDR3 region has the DNA TGTGCCAGCAGTTTAACCCCGCGAGATACGCAGTATTTT. Residues: CASSLTPRDTQYF.

The gene calls are TRBV7-6 and TRBJ2-7; D could derive from TRBD1 or TRBD2 (5 bases each). CDR3 size: 13 residues. Germline CDR1 reads SGHVS; CDR2 reads FNYEAQ. The V gene lost 4 bases and the J gene lost 2 bases, with 9 bases spanning the gap. The CDR3 is CASSSRDAYEQYF. The CDR3 DNA reads TGTGCCAGCAGCTCCAGGGACGCCTACGAGCAGTACTTC.

CDR3 in amino acids: CASSPRALAGGTGELFF. In DNA, the CDR3 is TGTGCCAGCTCACCAAGAGCGCTAGCGGGAGGAACCGGGGAGCTGTTTTTT. The J gene is TRBJ2-2, the V gene TRBV18; 11 nucleotides match TRBD2. CDR1 KGHSH and CDR2 LQKENI come from the germline V gene. Trimming removed 2 bases from V and 5 bases from J; junction bases left unmatched: 7. The CDR3 extends over 17 amino acids.

The rearrangement uses TRBV19 and TRBJ2-1; unclear D gene. This CDR3 region has 14 residues. Germline values: CDR1 LNHDA, CDR2 SQIVND (reference sequence). The V gene lost 5 bases and the J gene lost 6 bases, with 14 bases spanning the gap. The CDR3 here is CASSRERPINEQFF. CDR3 in DNA: TGTGCCAGTAGTCGTGAAAGACCCATCAATGAGCAGTTCTTC.

In this sample, this clonotype turned up a few times. The V gene is TRBV5-5, the J gene TRBJ2-5, with D uncertain. V gave up 0 bases and J gave up 4 bases, with 13 bases separating them. Germline assignment: CDR1 SGHKS and CDR2 YYEKEE (reference sequence). CDR3 length: 15 amino acids. The CDR3 is CASSLGPSTSETQYF. The CDR3 coding sequence is TGTGCCAGCAGCTTGGGACCTAGTACTTCAGAGACCCAGTACTTC.

The chain couples TRBV7-9 to TRBJ1-2; possibly TRBD1 for D (6 bases). Germline V gene lookup returns CDR1 SEHNR and CDR2 FQNEAQ (reference sequence). Trimming took off 0 bases at V and 4 bases at J, with 9 bases between the two ends. This CDR3 spans 14 amino acids. The CDR3 sequence: CASSLAVGGYGYTF. The CDR3 DNA reads TGTGCCAGCAGCTTAGCGGTAGGGGGCTATGGCTACACCTTC.

This clonotype was counted only a few times. The V gene is TRBV7-2, the J gene TRBJ2-5; D is unresolved. Germline CDR1 and CDR2: SGHTA and FQGNSA. The germline V and J ends were trimmed by 3 bases and 4 bases, with 9 bases remaining between them. This CDR3 spans 13 amino acids. In DNA, the CDR3 is TGTGCCAGCAGCTTTATGTCCCGAGAGACCCAGTACTTC. Amino acids: CASSFMSRETQYF.

J is TRBJ2-7 and V is TRBV5-1; D not resolved. The CDR3 loop spans 13 amino acids. The V gene lost 4 bases and the J gene lost 6 bases, with 14 bases spanning the gap. The V gene's germline CDR1 is SGHRS and CDR2 YFSETQ. CDR3 amino acids: CASSVDPSSEQYF. The CDR3 DNA follows: TGCGCCAGCAGCGTGGACCCGAGTTCCGAGCAGTACTTC.

The chain has TRBV7-8 and TRBJ2-1, with 12 bases lining up with TRBD2. The CDR3 runs 15 residues. J gave up 9 bases and V 1 base, and 4 bases lay outside the gene matches. Germline values: CDR1 SGHVS, CDR2 FQNEAQ. The CDR3 here is CASSLGTSGMSEQFF. CDR3 nucleotide sequence: TGTGCCAGCAGCTTAGGGACTAGCGGGATGAGTGAGCAGTTCTTC.

The table lists this clonotype with many counts. CDR3 coding DNA: TGTGCCAGCTCGGCGGGGGTTTACGAGCAGTACTTC. Translated: CASSAGVYEQYF. The chain recombines TRBV7-9 with TRBJ2-7; 7 bases map to TRBD2. CDR3 length equals 12 residues. J was trimmed by 4 bases and V by 8 bases; bases with no gene match: 5. Germline-derived CDR1 and CDR2 are SEHNR and FQNEAQ (reference sequence).

This clonotype was recorded a few times. The rearrangement joins TRBV20-1 to TRBJ2-5, with 15 bases fitting TRBD2. Germline V gene lookup returns CDR1 DFQATT and CDR2 SNEGSKA (reference sequence). Germline trimming cut 4 bases from V and 7 bases from J; bases unmatched to any gene: 19. The CDR3 runs 19 residues. The CDR3 nucleotides are TGCAGTGCTACCAGACGCCCGGGACTAGCGGGAGGCCACCCAAGGACCCAGTACTTC. Protein product: CSATRRPGLAGGHPRTQYF.

This chain joins TRBV4-3 and TRBJ2-3; the D gene is possibly TRBD1 (6 bases). The germline gives CDR1 LGHNA, CDR2 YSLEER. Deletions cut 4 bases from V and 2 bases from J, with 19 bases between. The CDR3 runs to 17 residues. The CDR3 loop reads CASSPTPNRADTDTQYF. The CDR3 DNA reads TGCGCCAGCAGCCCTACCCCAAACAGGGCCGACACAGATACGCAGTATTTT.

This chain connects TRBV6-5 to TRBJ1-1, with 8 positions matching TRBD1. CDR1 and CDR2 (germline): MNHEY, SVGAGI. V shed 4 bases, J shed 6 bases, and the junction held 7 bases outside the gene matches. This CDR3 has 14 amino acids. The CDR3, as DNA: TGTGCCAGCAGTTCACAGGGGGTTTGGGCTGAAGCTTTCTTT. Amino acids: CASSSQGVWAEAFF.

The chain links TRBV6-2 or TRBV6-3 to TRBJ2-7; TRBD1 might be the D (6 bases). The CDR3 is made up of 14 amino acids. CDR1 and CDR2 from the germline V gene are MNHEY and SVGEGT. Trimming took 6 bases from V and 1 from J, leaving 13 bases between them. The CDR3 sequence: CASRGTYPSYEQYF. The CDR3 DNA is TGTGCCAGCAGGGGGACATATCCGTCCTACGAGCAGTACTTC.